This T cell receptor beta chain was identified during a study of T cells after yellow fever vaccination (dated by TCRdb to the late 2010s). About the study as a whole: The SMART-Seq v4 Ultra Low Input RNA kit was used to prepare libraries from fractions with low cell numbers. Two healthy male donors, one aged 18 to 30 and one aged 30 to 40 years, were included in the cohort. Bulk TCR alpha and beta repertoires were sequenced longitudinally to track T-cell clones before and after primary and booster YFV17D yellow fever vaccination. Blood was collected at multiple timepoints before and after primary and secondary immunization, and bulk PBMC replicates and cell subsets were isolated.

This clonotype was observed a few times. The specificity of this receptor is unknown. Base-call qualities are not available, and no considerably larger clone is one nucleotide away. On the study overall, not on this receptor specifically: The secondary T-cell response was weaker than the primary response but faster, peaking on day 5 instead of day 15. Most clones expanded after primary vaccination (approximately 96% of CD4 and around nine tenths of CD8) were re-detected after the booster, suggesting that broad memory maintenance occurred. FACS-sorted repertoires could contain abundant contaminating clonotypes from the bulk population, so computational filtering was required. The study included only a couple of donors, which limits how far the findings can be generalized. A small share of clonotypes was detected in both CD4 and CD8 compartments, with the overlap likely arising from convergent recombination.

The treatment or condition label, read with the paper, signifies: live attenuated yellow fever vaccine strain. At each blood-draw timepoint, two biological replicates of bulk PBMCs were obtained. A standard Ficoll-Paque protocol was used to isolate PBMCs from peripheral blood. RNA was extracted with TriZol from bulk PBMCs, CD4 and CD8 fractions, and dextramer-positive and dextramer-negative fractions. The CDR3 runs 14 amino acids, cysteine and phenylalanine included. The sequence is cut down to CDR3 DNA, 42 bases in frame from base 1. V is pared back by 4 bases and J by 1 base, with 9 bases lying between the germline termini. As encoded in the germline V gene, CDR1 is SGHDT while CDR2 is YYEEEE. Sequencing used an Illumina NovaSeq 6000. TCR cDNA was synthesized by 5'RACE template switching, which introduced a universal primer site and unique molecular identifiers. cDNA synthesis was primed from both the TCR alpha and TCR beta constant segments. Two PCR steps were used to amplify libraries, with sample barcodes and sequencing adapters being added in the second step. Sequencing of libraries was performed on Illumina HiSeq 2500 (2x100 bp) or NovaSeq (2x150 bp). Turning to the authors' computational methods: Demultiplexing of reads and collapsing into UMI consensus sequences were performed with MIGEC, and V(D)J alignment was carried out with MiXCR. Vaccine-responding clonotypes were defined with edgeR using replicate PBMC samples, requiring FDR below 0.01 and a log2 fold change above 5 up to day 15. CD4 or CD8 identity was assigned to each bulk clonotype according to whether the clonotype was present at higher abundance in the sequenced CD4 repertoire or the sequenced CD8 repertoire. Using fastp at Q25 and MiXCR, TCRdb reprocessed the public reads and kept productive beta chains. Each record represents a unique CDR3 protein, reported with the most common genes and DNA among its rows. The authors' filters were not applied to this entry. For this sample the table gives over 300,000 distinct CDR3 sequences, of which over 4% were detected only once. Around 25% of the sample belongs to the ten largest clones.

The chain couples TRBV5-6 to TRBJ1-5, and possibly TRBD1, on 6 matching bases. The sequences come from PBMCs, collected 5 days after the yellow fever booster vaccination. The receptor was isolated from a man aged 18 to 35 who received the YFV17D yellow fever vaccine. The nucleotide sequence reads TGTGCCAGCAGCGAAGGGGGGAGCAATCAGCCCCAGCATTTT. Its protein reads: CASSEGGSNQPQHF.